The clone carrying this T cell receptor beta chain was observed at least ten times. The germline CDR1 and CDR2 sequences are MDHEN and SYDVKM. J gave up 1 base and V 3 bases, and 5 bases lay outside the gene matches. The CDR3 sequence is 15 residues long. This specimen comes from a study of Graves' ophthalmopathy and Graves' hyperthyroidism. Amplifying from RNA transcripts, the study obtained TCR beta CDR3 regions. HTBI primers primed a first-round RT-PCR, and a second-round multiplex PCR followed. MiXCR was run by TCRdb on the multiplex PCR reads, yielding one entry per CDR3 protein. The profile shows 680,000 or so distinct CDR3 sequences, about 20% of them singletons.

This TCR was recovered from a woman aged 18-29 years with stable Graves' hyperthyroidism. Some clones in this sample may be carry-over from other donors' samples. The chain is built from TRBV28 and TRBJ2-5; 7 nucleotides line up with TRBD2. The specimen sequenced was peripheral blood. CDR3 amino acids: CASSFSGWGQETQYF. The CDR3 DNA reads as TGTGCCAGCAGTTTTAGCGGGTGGGGCCAAGAGACCCAGTACTTC. The full variable domain, with the rest looked up from reference TRBV28 and TRBJ2-5, is DVKVTQSSRYLVKRTGEKVFLECVQDMDHENMFWYRQDPGLGLRLIYFSYDVKMKEKGDIPEGYSVSREKKERFSLILESASTNQTSMYLCASSFSGWGQETQYFGPGTRLLVL.